A single sample gave rise to the 2 T cell receptor beta chains below, sequenced in a study of blood T cell repertoires in COVID-19. Profiling relied on immunoSEQ multiplex PCR, and the TCRdb table lists in-frame clones only, not all of them. The sample records 75,000 to 100,000 clones, 80% to 90% being singletons. The sequenced sample was peripheral blood. The receptors come from a woman older than 75 with acute or convalescent COVID-19.

This chain links TRBV13 with TRBJ1-2; D not resolved. V was pared by 4 bases and J by 2 bases, with 11 bases between. Germline V lookup: CDR1 PRHDT, CDR2 FYEKMQ (reference sequence). This CDR3 is built from 14 residues. The CDR3, as DNA: TGTGCCAGCAGCTCGATCGACACAAACTATGGCTACACCTTC. It codes for CASSSIDTNYGYTF.

The genes are TRBV12-3 or TRBV12-4 and TRBJ1-1; TRBD1 is a possible D gene (5 bases). The CDR3 has 13 amino acids. V was clipped by 10 bases and J by 5 bases, with 17 bases between them. CDR3 in amino acids: CAISKGRRTEAFF. Here the CDR3 DNA reads TGTGCCATCAGCAAGGGGCGCCGGACTGAAGCTTTCTTT.